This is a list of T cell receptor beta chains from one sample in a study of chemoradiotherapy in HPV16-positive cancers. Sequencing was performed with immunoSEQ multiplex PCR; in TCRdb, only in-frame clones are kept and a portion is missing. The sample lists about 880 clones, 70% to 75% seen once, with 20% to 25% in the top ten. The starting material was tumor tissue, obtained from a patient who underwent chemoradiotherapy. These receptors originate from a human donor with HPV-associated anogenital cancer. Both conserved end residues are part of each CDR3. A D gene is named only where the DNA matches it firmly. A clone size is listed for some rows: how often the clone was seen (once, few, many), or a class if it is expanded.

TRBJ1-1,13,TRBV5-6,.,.,TGTGCCAGCAGCTTGGGCAGAGGAACTGAAGCTTTCTTT,CASSLGRGTEAFF
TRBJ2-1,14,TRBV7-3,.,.,TGTGCCAGCAGCCCCCCTGGGGCAAGGAATGAGCAGTTCTTC,CASSPPGARNEQFF
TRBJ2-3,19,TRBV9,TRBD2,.,TGTGCCAGCAGCGTAGTAGGGTCTAGCGGGGAAGCTAGCACAGATACGCAGTATTTT,CASSVVGSSGEASTDTQYF
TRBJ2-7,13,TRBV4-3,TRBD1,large,TGCGCCAGCAGCCAAAGGACAGGGAGGGAGCAGTACTTC,CASSQRTGREQYF
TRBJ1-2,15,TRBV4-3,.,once,TGCGCCAGCAGCCAATCCCGCCAGAGCAACTATGGCTACACCTTC,CASSQSRQSNYGYTF
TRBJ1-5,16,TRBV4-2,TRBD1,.,TGTGCCAGCAGCCAAGACGACAGGGTGTGGAGTCAGCCCCAGCATTTT,CASSQDDRVWSQPQHF
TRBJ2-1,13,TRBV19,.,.,TGTGCCAGTACCCCACGAGGTAACAATGAGCAGTTCTTC,CASTPRGNNEQFF
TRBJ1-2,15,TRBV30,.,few,TGTGCCTGGAGCAACGCTACAGTGGGGCACTATGGCTACACCTTC,CAWSNATVGHYGYTF
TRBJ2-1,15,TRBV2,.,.,TGTGCCAGCAGCGGGATTCGAGGGGCCTACAATGAGCAGTTCTTC,CASSGIRGAYNEQFF
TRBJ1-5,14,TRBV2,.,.,TGTGCCAGCAGTGAACGACAGATCAATCAGCCCCAGCATTTT,CASSERQINQPQHF
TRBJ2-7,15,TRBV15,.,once,TGTGCCACCAGCAGAGTCGGGACTCTATCCTACGAGCAGTACTTC,CATSRVGTLSYEQYF
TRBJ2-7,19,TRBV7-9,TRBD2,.,TGTGCCAGCAGCTTGGGGACTAGCGGGAGAACTTGGAGCTCCTACGAGCAGTACTTC,CASSLGTSGRTWSSYEQYF
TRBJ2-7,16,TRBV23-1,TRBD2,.,TGCGCCAGCAGTCCCCCTCCTAGCGGGAGGGCCTACGAGCAGTACTTC,CASSPPPSGRAYEQYF
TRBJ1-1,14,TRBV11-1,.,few,TGTGCCAGCAGTCCCCGCAGGCTGGACACTGAAGCTTTCTTT,CASSPRRLDTEAFF
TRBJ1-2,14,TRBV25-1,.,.,TGTGCCAGCAGTAAACTGGGAAAGACCTATGGCTACACCTTC,CASSKLGKTYGYTF
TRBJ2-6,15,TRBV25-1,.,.,TGTGCCAGCAGTTCCCGGACAGTTGGGGCCAACGTCCTGACTTTC,CASSSRTVGANVLTF
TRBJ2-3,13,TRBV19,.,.,TGTGCCAGTAGTATAACAGTTAGGGATACGCAGTATTTT,CASSITVRDTQYF
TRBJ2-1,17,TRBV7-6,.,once,TGTGCCAGCAGCAAGAGAGGGCCGGAATCTACCTACAATGAGCAGTTCTTC,CASSKRGPESTYNEQFF
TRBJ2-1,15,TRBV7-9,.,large,TGTGCCAGCAGCCAGGGGACGTTCTCCTACAATGAGCAGTTCTTC,CASSQGTFSYNEQFF
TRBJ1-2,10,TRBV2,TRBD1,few,TGTGCCGGGACAGCCTATGGCTACACCTTC,CAGTAYGYTF
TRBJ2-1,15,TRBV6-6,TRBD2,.,TGTGCCACAGGGGATAGCGGGGTATCCTACAATGAGCAGTTCTTC,CATGDSGVSYNEQFF
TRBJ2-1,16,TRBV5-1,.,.,TGCGCCAGCAGCAAAAAGACGGATTACTCCTACAATGAGCAGTTCTTC,CASSKKTDYSYNEQFF
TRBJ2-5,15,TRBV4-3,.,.,TGCGCCAGCAGCCAAAATAGTGGCCCCAGGGAGACCCAGTACTTC,CASSQNSGPRETQYF
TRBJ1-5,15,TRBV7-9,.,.,TGTGCCAGCAGCGCCCAGTCAGGGCGCAATCAGCCCCAGCATTTT,CASSAQSGRNQPQHF
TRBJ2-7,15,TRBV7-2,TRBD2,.,TGTGCCAGCAGCTTACTAGCGGGGGACTCCTACGAGCAGTACTTC,CASSLLAGDSYEQYF
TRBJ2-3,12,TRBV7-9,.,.,TGTGCCAGCAGCTTCAATGATTATACGCAGTATTTT,CASSFNDYTQYF
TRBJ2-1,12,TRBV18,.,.,TGTGCCAGCTCATACCTAGGTGGGGAGCAGTTCTTC,CASSYLGGEQFF
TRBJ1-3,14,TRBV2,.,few,TGTGCCAGCACTGAGGCGATCTCTGGAAACACCATATATTTT,CASTEAISGNTIYF
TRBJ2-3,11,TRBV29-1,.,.,TGCAGCGTTGAGGAGCCAGATACGCAGTATTTT,CSVEEPDTQYF
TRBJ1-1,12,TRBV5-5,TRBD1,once,TGTGCCAGCAGCCTACAGGGGACTGAAGCTTTCTTT,CASSLQGTEAFF